These 20 T cell receptor beta chains were all obtained from the same sample, sequenced in a study of shared clonotypes between healthy human individuals. TCRdb's copy holds only in-frame clones and misses some; the assay was immunoSEQ multiplex PCR. The sample records approximately 2.5 million clones, around 94% being singletons. The sample comprised naive CD4+ T cells sorted from blood. Specified subset: CD45RA+ positively selected. Receptors originate from a man younger than 35 in good health.

This clone was seen just once. The chain uses TRBV6-4 and TRBJ2-2; 11 positions agree with TRBD2. V lost 5 bases to trimming and J lost 2 bases; unmatched junction nucleotides: 7. From germline, CDR1 is MRHNA and CDR2 SNTAGT. The CDR3 length is 17 residues. The CDR3 DNA reads TGTGCCAGCAGTCCTTTCGGGACTAGCGGTAACACCGGGGAGCTGTTTTTT. Its translation: CASSPFGTSGNTGELFF.

The chain's CDR3 is CASSMPSSQGPAANEKLFF. Here the CDR3 DNA reads TGTGCCAGCAGTATGCCGTCTTCCCAGGGGCCCGCCGCTAATGAAAAACTGTTTTTT. The chain employs TRBV28 and TRBJ1-4; D possibly corresponds to TRBD1 (6 bases). Germline loops: CDR1 MDHEN, CDR2 SYDVKM. The germline V and J ends were trimmed by 5 bases and 3 bases, with 25 bases remaining between them. The CDR3 is 19 amino acids.

The chain is built from TRBV5-1 and TRBJ2-2; no reliable D call. Looked up from germline, CDR1 is SGHRS and CDR2 is YFSETQ. This CDR3 region has 12 residues. V was cut by 1 base and J by 4 bases, with 2 bases left in between. The CDR3 DNA reads as TGCGCCAGCAGCTTGACCACCGGGGAGCTGTTTTTT. It codes for CASSLTTGELFF.

The genes are TRBV7-6 and TRBJ2-3; TRBD2 aligns across 10 bases. CDR1 is SGHVS and CDR2 is FNYEAQ in the germline V gene. The V segment lost 2 bases and the J segment 4 bases; nucleotides outside the gene matches: 6. The CDR3 runs 16 residues. In DNA form, the CDR3 reads TGTGCCAGCAGCTTAATTCTAGCGGGGGAGGCAGATACGCAGTATTTT. Translation gives CASSLILAGEADTQYF.

This rearrangement joins TRBV5-6 to TRBJ2-7, with D maybe TRBD1 (6 bases). V was clipped by 1 base and J by 3 bases, with 8 bases between them. This CDR3 is 13 amino acids long. The germline CDR1 and CDR2 sequences are SGHDT and YYEEEE. CDR3 in amino acids: CASSLIRGYEQYF. The CDR3 coding sequence is TGTGCCAGCAGCTTGATCAGGGGCTACGAGCAGTACTTC.

This chain uses TRBV6-1 with TRBJ1-5; D is unclear. The germline V gene has CDR1 MNHNS and CDR2 SASEGT. V lost 2 bases, J lost 2 bases, and 13 bases lay in between. This CDR3 has 16 residues. The CDR3 DNA sequence: TGTGCCAGCAGTGAACCCCCGAGTAGGGGCAATCAGCCCCAGCATTTT. Protein product: CASSEPPSRGNQPQHF.

About this clone itself: The sample holds other DNA sequences that translate to the same CDR3. The chain has TRBV6-1 and TRBJ1-2; 9 bases agree with TRBD1. CDR1 is MNHNS and CDR2 is SASEGT in the germline V gene. CDR3 length: 16 residues. V lost 0 bases and J lost 4; bases outside the gene matches: 6. The CDR3 protein is CASSEALTGGGYGYTF. The CDR3 DNA reads TGTGCCAGCAGTGAAGCCTTGACAGGGGGGGGCTATGGCTACACCTTC.

This chain uses TRBV2 with TRBJ1-5; possible D gene TRBD1, 5 bases. The germline gives CDR1 SNHLY, CDR2 FYNNEI. The CDR3 has 13 amino acids. V lost 7 bases to trimming and J lost 7 bases, with 14 bases between them. The CDR3 DNA reads as TGTGCCAGCATCGGGCAGGGAGGACAGCCCCAGCATTTT. Translated, it gives CASIGQGGQPQHF.

The chain links TRBV28 to TRBJ2-7; 7 bases line up with TRBD1. Germline V gene sequence: CDR1 MDHEN, CDR2 SYDVKM. The junction had 16 bases not matched to a gene; V was cut back by 3 bases and J by 5 bases. This CDR3 spans 17 amino acids. CDR3 sequence: CASSFLLDQGDFHEQYF. DNA for the CDR3: TGTGCCAGCAGTTTTTTGCTGGACCAGGGGGATTTCCACGAGCAGTACTTC.

The chain combines TRBV6-5 with TRBJ2-7, with D perhaps TRBD1 (6 bases). V was clipped by 5 bases and J by 3 bases, with 11 bases between them. The CDR3 runs 13 residues. CDR1 and CDR2 (germline): MNHEY, SVGAGI. CDR3 sequence reads: CASSPGQNYEQYF. The CDR3 DNA reads TGTGCCAGCAGTCCCGGACAGAACTACGAGCAGTACTTC.

This chain links TRBV5-6 with TRBJ1-2; unclear D gene. The CDR3 length is 17 residues. Trimming pared 0 bases from V and 2 bases from J, leaving 17 bases between. Germline lookup yields CDR1 SGHDT and CDR2 YYEEEE. CDR3 coding DNA: TGTGCCAGCAGCTTGGCCGGCCAAGGTCCAAAGAACTATGGCTACACCTTC. It specifies CASSLAGQGPKNYGYTF.

The rearrangement links TRBV7-9 to TRBJ2-7, with a possible D match to TRBD2 (6 bases). V was cut by 5 bases and J by 5 bases, with 13 bases left in between. From germline, CDR1 is SEHNR and CDR2 FQNEAQ (reference sequence). The length of the CDR3 is 13 residues. CDR3 nucleotide sequence: TGTGCCAGCAGCCTGGGGGGACTCGACGAGCAGTACTTC. This translates into CASSLGGLDEQYF.

The chain joins TRBV10-1 to TRBJ2-2; 12 nucleotides align to TRBD2. V gave up 6 bases and J gave up 7 bases; unmatched junction bases: 6. The CDR3 covers 15 residues. Germline assignment: CDR1 WNHNN and CDR2 SYGVQD (reference sequence). The CDR3 is CASSPSGRADGELFF. The DNA for the CDR3 is TGCGCCAGCAGCCCTAGCGGGAGGGCCGACGGGGAGCTGTTTTTT.

The V and J genes are TRBV19 and TRBJ2-1, with 9 bases fitting TRBD2. From germline, CDR1 is LNHDA and CDR2 SQIVND (reference sequence). J lost 10 bases, V lost 1 base, and 2 bases had no gene match. The CDR3 consists of 13 residues. CDR3 nucleotide sequence: TGTGCCAGTAGTATAGGCGGGAGGGCCGAGCAGTTCTTC. Amino acid sequence: CASSIGGRAEQFF.

The chain recombines TRBV18 with TRBJ1-1; no firm D call. This CDR3 is 15 amino acids long. CDR1 and CDR2 (germline): KGHSH, LQKENI. Trimming stripped 0 bases from V and 0 bases from J, with 8 bases between. As DNA, the CDR3 is TGTGCCAGCTCACCACCTTTCCCTATGAACACTGAAGCTTTCTTT. Protein: CASSPPFPMNTEAFF.

As concerns this clone: This specimen includes other DNA sequences encoding the same CDR3. The rearrangement uses TRBV7-2 and TRBJ1-1, with D possibly being TRBD1 (5 bases). Trimming removed 4 bases at V and 1 base at J, with 7 bases between. The CDR3 runs to 13 residues. Germline values: CDR1 SGHTA, CDR2 FQGNSA. As DNA, the CDR3 is TGTGCCAGCAGCTCCGACAGGAACACTGAAGCTTTCTTT. It yields the protein CASSSDRNTEAFF.

The chain combines TRBV7-3 with TRBJ2-1; weak D call: TRBD2 (5 bases). The CDR3 totals 14 residues. V gave up 5 bases and J gave up 7 bases, with 15 bases separating them. The germline gives CDR1 SGHTA, CDR2 FQGTGA. The DNA for the CDR3 is TGTGCCAGCAGCCTACTAGGACCCCAGAATGAGCAGTTCTTC. Residues: CASSLLGPQNEQFF. The full variable domain, in which reference TRBV7-3 and TRBJ2-1 provide the parts outside the CDR3, is GAGVSQTPSNKVTEKGKYVELRCDPISGHTALYWYRQSLGQGPEFLIYFQGTGAADDSGLPNDRFFAVRPEGSVSTLKIQRTERGDSAVYLCASSLLGPQNEQFFGPGTRLTVL.

This sequence joins TRBV19 and TRBJ1-6; D is unclear. CDR1 LNHDA and CDR2 SQIVND come from the germline V gene (reference sequence). The CDR3 loop spans 14 amino acids. Trimming pared 5 bases from V and 8 bases from J, leaving 13 bases between. CDR3 sequence reads: CASSRAREDSPLHF. The CDR3 DNA is TGTGCCAGTAGTCGAGCACGGGAAGATTCACCCCTCCACTTT.

This sequence joins TRBV5-6 and TRBJ2-3; D is ambiguous. CDR1 SGHDT and CDR2 YYEEEE come from the germline V gene. The CDR3 is 16 residues long. V was pared by 2 bases and J by 2 bases, with 15 bases between. The CDR3 DNA reads TGTGCCAGCAGCTTTATTGGTTTTGGCTCCACAGATACGCAGTATTTT. This sequence encodes CASSFIGFGSTDTQYF. The full variable domain, its missing parts supplied by reference TRBV5-6 and TRBJ2-3, is DAGVTQSPTHLIKTRGQQVTLRCSPKSGHDTVSWYQQALGQGPQFIFQYYEEEERQRGNFPDRFSGHQFPNYSSELNVNALLLGDSALYLCASSFIGFGSTDTQYFGPGTRLTVL.

The chain is built from TRBV6-1 and TRBJ2-3; D remains unclear. This CDR3 contains 13 residues. Trimming cost V 5 bases and J 8 bases, with 14 bases left between them. Germline V gene data show CDR1 as MNHNS and CDR2 as SASEGT. CDR3 sequence reads: CASSTQDPATQYF. The CDR3 coding sequence is TGTGCCAGCAGTACCCAGGACCCCGCTACGCAGTATTTT.